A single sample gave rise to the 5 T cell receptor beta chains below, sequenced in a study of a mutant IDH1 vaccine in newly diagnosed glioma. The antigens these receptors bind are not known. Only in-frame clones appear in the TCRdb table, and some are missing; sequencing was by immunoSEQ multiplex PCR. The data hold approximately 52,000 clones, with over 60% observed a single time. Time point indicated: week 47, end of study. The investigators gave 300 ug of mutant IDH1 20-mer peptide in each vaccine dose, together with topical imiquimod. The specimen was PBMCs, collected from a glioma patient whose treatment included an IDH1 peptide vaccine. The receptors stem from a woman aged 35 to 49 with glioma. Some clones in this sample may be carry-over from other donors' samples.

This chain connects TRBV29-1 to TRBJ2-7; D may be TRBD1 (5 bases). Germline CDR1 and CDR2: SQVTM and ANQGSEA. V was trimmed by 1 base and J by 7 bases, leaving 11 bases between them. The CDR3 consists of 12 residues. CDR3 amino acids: CSVEGQLREQYF. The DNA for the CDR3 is TGCAGCGTTGAAGGACAGCTTCGAGAGCAGTACTTC.

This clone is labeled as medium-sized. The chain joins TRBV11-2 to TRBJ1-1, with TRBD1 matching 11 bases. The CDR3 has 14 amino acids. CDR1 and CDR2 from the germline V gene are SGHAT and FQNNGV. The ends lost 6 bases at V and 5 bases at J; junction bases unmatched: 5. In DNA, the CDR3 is TGTGCCAGCAGAGGGACAGGGGGTCAGACTGAAGCTTTCTTT. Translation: CASRGTGGQTEAFF.

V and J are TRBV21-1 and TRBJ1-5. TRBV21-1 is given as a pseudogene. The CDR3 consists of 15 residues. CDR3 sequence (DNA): TGTGCCAGCAGCAAAGTCGGCGGGGGCTGCCAGCCCCAGCATTTT. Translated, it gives CASSKVGGGCQPQHF.

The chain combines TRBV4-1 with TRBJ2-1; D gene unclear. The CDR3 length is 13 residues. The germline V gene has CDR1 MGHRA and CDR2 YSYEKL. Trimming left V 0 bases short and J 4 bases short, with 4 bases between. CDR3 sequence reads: CASSQETYNEQFF. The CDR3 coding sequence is TGCGCCAGCAGCCAAGAGACATACAATGAGCAGTTCTTC.

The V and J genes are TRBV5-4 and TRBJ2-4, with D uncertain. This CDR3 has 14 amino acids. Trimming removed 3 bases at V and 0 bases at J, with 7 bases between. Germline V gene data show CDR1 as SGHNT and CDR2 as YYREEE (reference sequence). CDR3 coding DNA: TGTGCCAGCAGCTCATTTATAGCCAAAAACATTCAGTACTTC. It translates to CASSSFIAKNIQYF.